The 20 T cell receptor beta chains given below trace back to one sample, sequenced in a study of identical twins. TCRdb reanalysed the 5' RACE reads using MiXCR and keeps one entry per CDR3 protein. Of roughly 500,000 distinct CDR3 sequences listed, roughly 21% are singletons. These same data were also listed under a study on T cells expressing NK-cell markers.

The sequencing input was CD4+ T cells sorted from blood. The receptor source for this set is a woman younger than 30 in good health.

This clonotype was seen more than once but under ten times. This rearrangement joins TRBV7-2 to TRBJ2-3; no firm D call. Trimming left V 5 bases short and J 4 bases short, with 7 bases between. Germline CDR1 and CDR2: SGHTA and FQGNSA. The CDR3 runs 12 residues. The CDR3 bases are TGTGCCAGCAGCATCCCGTCAGATACGCAGTATTTT. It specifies CASSIPSDTQYF.

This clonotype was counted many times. Written as DNA, the CDR3 is TGTGCCAGCAGCCCCCGGGACCGCCAAGAGACCCAGTACTTC. Protein sequence: CASSPRDRQETQYF. This chain connects TRBV14 to TRBJ2-5; the D gene could be TRBD1 or TRBD2 (5 bases each). V lost 4 bases to trimming and J lost 1 base, with 10 bases between them. Germline V gives CDR1 SGHDN, CDR2 FVKESK. The CDR3 has 14 residues.

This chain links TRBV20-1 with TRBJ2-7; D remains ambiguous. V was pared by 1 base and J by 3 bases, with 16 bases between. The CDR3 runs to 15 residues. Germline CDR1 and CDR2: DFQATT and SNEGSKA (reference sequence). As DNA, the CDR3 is TGCAGTGCTAGAGTTCTCTGGGCGTCCGTCTACGAGCAGTACTTC. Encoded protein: CSARVLWASVYEQYF.

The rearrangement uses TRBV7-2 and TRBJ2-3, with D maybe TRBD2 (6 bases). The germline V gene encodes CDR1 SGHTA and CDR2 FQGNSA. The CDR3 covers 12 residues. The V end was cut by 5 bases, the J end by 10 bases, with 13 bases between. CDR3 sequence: CASSLSGEAQYF. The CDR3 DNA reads TGTGCCAGCAGCCTTAGCGGTGAGGCGCAGTATTTT. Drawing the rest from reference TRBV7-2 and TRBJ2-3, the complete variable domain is GAGVSQSPSNKVTEKGKDVELRCDPISGHTALYWYRQSLGQGLEFLIYFQGNSAPDKSGLPSDRFSAERTGGSVSTLTIQRTQQEDSAVYLCASSLSGEAQYFGPGTRLTVL.

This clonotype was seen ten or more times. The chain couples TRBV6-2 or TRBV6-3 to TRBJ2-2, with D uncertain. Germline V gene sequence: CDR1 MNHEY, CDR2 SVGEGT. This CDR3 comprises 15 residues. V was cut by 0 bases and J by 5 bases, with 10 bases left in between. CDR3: CASSYSIRQTGELFF. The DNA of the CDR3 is TGTGCCAGCAGTTACTCGATAAGGCAGACCGGGGAGCTGTTTTTT.

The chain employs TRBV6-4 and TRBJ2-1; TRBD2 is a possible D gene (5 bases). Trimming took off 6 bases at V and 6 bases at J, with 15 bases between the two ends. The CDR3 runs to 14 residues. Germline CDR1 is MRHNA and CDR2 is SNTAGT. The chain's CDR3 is CASRGRLVLNEQFF. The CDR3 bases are TGTGCCAGCAGGGGGAGATTAGTTCTCAATGAGCAGTTCTTC.

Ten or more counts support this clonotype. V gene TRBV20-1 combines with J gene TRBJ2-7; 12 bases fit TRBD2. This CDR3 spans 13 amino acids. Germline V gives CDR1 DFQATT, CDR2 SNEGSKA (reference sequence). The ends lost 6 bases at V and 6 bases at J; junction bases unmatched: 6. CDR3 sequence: CSAHTSGRFEQYF. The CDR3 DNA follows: TGCAGTGCGCATACTAGCGGGAGGTTCGAGCAGTACTTC.

DNA of the CDR3: TGCAGTGCTAGGGGACTAGCGGGAGAGACCCAGTACTTC. Translated, it gives CSARGLAGETQYF. The rearrangement links TRBV20-1 to TRBJ2-5; 12 bases fit TRBD2. The length of the CDR3 is 13 residues. The germline V gene has CDR1 DFQATT and CDR2 SNEGSKA (reference sequence). Losses at the gene ends were 3 bases for V and 4 bases for J; bases not matched to a gene: 0.

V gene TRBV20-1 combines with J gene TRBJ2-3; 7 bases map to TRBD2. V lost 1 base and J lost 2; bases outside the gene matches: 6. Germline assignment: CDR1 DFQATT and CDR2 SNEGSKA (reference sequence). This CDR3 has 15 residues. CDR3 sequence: CSARGFRDYTDTQYF. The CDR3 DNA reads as TGCAGTGCTAGAGGCTTCCGGGACTACACAGATACGCAGTATTTT.

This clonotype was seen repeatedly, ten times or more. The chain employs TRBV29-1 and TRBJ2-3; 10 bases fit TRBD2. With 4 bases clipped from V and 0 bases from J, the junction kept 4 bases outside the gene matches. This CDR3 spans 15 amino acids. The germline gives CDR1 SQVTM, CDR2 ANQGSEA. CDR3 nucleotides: TGCAGCGTTGCAGCGGGGGGGACTAGCACAGATACGCAGTATTTT. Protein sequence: CSVAAGGTSTDTQYF.

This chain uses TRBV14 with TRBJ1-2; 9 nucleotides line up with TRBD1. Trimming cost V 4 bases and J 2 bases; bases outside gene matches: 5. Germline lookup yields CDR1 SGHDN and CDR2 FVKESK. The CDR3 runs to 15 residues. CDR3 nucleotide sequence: TGTGCCAGCAGCCGGGCCGGGACAGGGAACTATGGCTACACCTTC. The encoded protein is CASSRAGTGNYGYTF.

The CDR3 bases are TGTGCCAGCAGTTTATCCTGGAGCACAGATACGCAGTATTTT. Amino acids: CASSLSWSTDTQYF. This rearrangement joins TRBV27 to TRBJ2-3; D not resolved. Germline values: CDR1 MNHEY, CDR2 SMNVEV (reference sequence). This CDR3 is 14 amino acids long. Trimming removed 0 bases from V and 0 bases from J, with 4 bases in between.

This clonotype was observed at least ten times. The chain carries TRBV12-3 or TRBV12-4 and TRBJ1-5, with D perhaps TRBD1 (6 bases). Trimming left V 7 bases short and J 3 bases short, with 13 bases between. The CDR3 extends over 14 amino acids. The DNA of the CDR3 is TGTGCCAGCACCAATGGGGGCGCCAATCAGCCCCAGCATTTT. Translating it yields CASTNGGANQPQHF.

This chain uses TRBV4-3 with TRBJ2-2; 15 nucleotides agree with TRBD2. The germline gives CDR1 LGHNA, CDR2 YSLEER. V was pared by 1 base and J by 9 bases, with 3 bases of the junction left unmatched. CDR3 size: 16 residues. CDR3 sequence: CASSQGTSGGGRELFF. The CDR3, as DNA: TGCGCCAGCAGCCAAGGGACTAGCGGGGGGGGACGGGAGCTGTTTTTT.

The CDR3, as DNA: TGTGCCACCCGATACCGACAGGAGGGTGAAGCTTTCTTT. The encoded protein is CATRYRQEGEAFF. The rearrangement uses TRBV19 and TRBJ1-1; possible D gene TRBD1, 6 bases. The V and J ends lost 10 bases and 7 bases respectively, with 19 bases between them. CDR3 length equals 13 residues. CDR1 is LNHDA, CDR2 SQIVND, per germline (reference sequence).

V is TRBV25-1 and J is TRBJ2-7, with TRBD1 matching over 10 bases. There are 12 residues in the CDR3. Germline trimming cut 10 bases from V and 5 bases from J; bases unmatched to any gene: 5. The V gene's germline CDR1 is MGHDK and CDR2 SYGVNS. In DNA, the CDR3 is TGTGCCACGGGACAGGGGAATAACGAGCAGTACTTC. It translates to CATGQGNNEQYF.

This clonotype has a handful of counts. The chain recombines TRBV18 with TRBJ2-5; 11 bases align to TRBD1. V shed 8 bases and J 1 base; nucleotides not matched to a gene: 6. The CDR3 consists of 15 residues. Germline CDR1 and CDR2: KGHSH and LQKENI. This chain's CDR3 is CASTRDRGSQETQYF. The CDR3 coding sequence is TGTGCCAGCACAAGGGACAGGGGGTCCCAAGAGACCCAGTACTTC.

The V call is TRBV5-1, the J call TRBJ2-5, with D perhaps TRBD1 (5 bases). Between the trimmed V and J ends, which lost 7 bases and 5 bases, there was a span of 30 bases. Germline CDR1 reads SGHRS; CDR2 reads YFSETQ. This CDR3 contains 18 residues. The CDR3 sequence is CASRLSSLSDKIGETQYF. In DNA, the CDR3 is TGCGCCAGCCGCCTCTCGTCTCTTTCGGACAAGATTGGGGAGACCCAGTACTTC. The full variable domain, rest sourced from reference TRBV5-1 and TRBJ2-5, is KAGVTQTPRYLIKTRGQQVTLSCSPISGHRSVSWYQQTPGQGLQFLFEYFSETQRNKGNFPGRFSGRQFSNSRSEMNVSTLELGDSALYLCASRLSSLSDKIGETQYFGPGTRLLVL.

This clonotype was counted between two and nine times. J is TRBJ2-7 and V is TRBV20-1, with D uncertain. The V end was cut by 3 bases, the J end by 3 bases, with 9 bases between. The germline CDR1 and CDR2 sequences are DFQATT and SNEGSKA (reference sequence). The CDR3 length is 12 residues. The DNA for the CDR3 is TGCAGTGCTAGTGAGAGGTTCTACGAGCAGTACTTC. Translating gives CSASERFYEQYF.

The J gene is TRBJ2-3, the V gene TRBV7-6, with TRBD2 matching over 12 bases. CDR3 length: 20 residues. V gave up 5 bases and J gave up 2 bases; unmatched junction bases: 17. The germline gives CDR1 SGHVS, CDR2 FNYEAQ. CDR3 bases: TGTGCCAGCAGCCGTCCGACAGTCACTAGCGGGAGGCCCACCACAGATACGCAGTATTTT. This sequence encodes CASSRPTVTSGRPTTDTQYF.